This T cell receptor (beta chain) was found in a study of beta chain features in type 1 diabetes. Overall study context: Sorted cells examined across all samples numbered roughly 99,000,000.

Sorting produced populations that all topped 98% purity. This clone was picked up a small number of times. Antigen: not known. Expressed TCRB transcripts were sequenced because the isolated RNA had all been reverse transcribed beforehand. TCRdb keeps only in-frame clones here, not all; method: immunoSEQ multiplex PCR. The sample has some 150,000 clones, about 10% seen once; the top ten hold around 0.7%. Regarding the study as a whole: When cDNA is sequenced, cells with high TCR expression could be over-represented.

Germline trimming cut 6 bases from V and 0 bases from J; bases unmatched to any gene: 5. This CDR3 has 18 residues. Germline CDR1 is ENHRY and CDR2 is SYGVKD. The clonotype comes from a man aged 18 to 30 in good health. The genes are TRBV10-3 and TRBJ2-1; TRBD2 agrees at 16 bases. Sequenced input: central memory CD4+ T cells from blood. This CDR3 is CAIRPGLAGGSSYNEQFF. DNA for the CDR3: TGTGCCATCAGGCCGGGACTAGCGGGGGGGAGCTCCTACAATGAGCAGTTCTTC.